The text below deals with one T cell receptor beta chain. Its antigen remains unidentified. The germline V gene has CDR1 SGHRS and CDR2 YFSETQ. Trimming cost V 2 bases and J 3 bases; bases outside gene matches: 3. The CDR3 loop spans 15 amino acids. 5'RACE template switching generated TCR cDNA, adding a universal primer site and UMIs. TCRdb reanalysed the 5' RACE reads using MiXCR and keeps one entry per CDR3 protein. The top ten clones hold less than 3.5% of a sample with 300,000 to 350,000 distinct CDR3 sequences, around a tenth of them seen once. This sample was taken from a study of T cells after yellow fever vaccination. Whole-study results and caveats: It was a small share of clonotypes that appeared in both CD4 and CD8 compartments.

The rearrangement joins TRBV5-1 to TRBJ2-5; 11 bases fit TRBD2. The sequence was collected from a man aged 18-30 years who received the YFV17D yellow fever vaccine. The source material was CD4+ T cells sorted from PBMCs, sampled 45 days after the yellow fever booster vaccination. The CDR3 nucleotides are TGCGCCAGCAGCTTTCTAGCGGGGGGCAAAGAGACCCAGTACTTC. It translates to CASSFLAGGKETQYF. Complete variable domain (other parts from reference TRBV5-1 and TRBJ2-5): KAGVTQTPRYLIKTRGQQVTLSCSPISGHRSVSWYQQTPGQGLQFLFEYFSETQRNKGNFPGRFSGRQFSNSRSEMNVSTLELGDSALYLCASSFLAGGKETQYFGPGTRLLVL.